This T cell receptor beta chain was recorded in a study of cytomegalovirus exposure and HLA in healthy donors. Overall study findings and caveats: Some V segments (TRBV6-2 and TRBV6-3 among them) were excluded as indistinguishable.

PCR involved 60 Vbeta and 13 Jbeta primers. The method was immunoSEQ multiplex PCR; TCRdb's version includes in-frame clones alone and lacks a portion of them. The sample shows 140,000 to 150,000 clones, 60% to 85% of them seen only once. About this clone: Its antigen is unidentified.

The germline V gene has CDR1 GTSNPN and CDR2 SVGIG (reference sequence). The V and J ends lost 0 bases and 12 bases respectively, with 17 bases between them. The CDR3 is 13 residues long. Source material: PBMCs. V usage is TRBV30 and J usage is TRBJ1-1, with D perhaps matching TRBD1 (5 bases). This TCR was recovered from a man aged 40-55 years in good health and CMV-seropositive. The CDR3 nucleotides are TGTGCCTGGAGTGTCTCTCGGGCAGGGTTAACTTTCTTT. As protein: CAWSVSRAGLTFF. Supplemented by reference TRBV30 and TRBJ1-1, the full variable domain reads SQTIHQWPATLVQPVGSPLSLECTVEGTSNPNLYWYRQAAGRGLQLLFYSVGIGQISSEVPQNLSASRPQDRQFILSSKKLLLSDSGFYLCAWSVSRAGLTFFGQGTRLTVV.